This record concerns one T cell receptor beta chain sequence. The data belong to a study of blood T cell repertoires in COVID-19. Study as a whole: The origin of the acute and convalescent COVID-19 samples was the United States, Italy and Spain. PBMCs, B-cell-depleted T cells, or T cells were the source of the cDNA or gDNA that made up the material.

Study processing details: Reference gene primers were amplified, and this amplification served to estimate nucleated cell counts. Only in-frame clones appear in the TCRdb table, and some are missing; sequencing was by immunoSEQ multiplex PCR. That table furnishes V, J and clone size, whereas the DNA furnished D and trimming. The sample yields about 280,000 clones, approximately 85% seen once. This CDR3 region has 13 residues. V lost 7 bases and J lost 2, with 11 bases in between. The germline CDR1 and CDR2 sequences are WSHSY and SAAADI. The source is a woman between 70 and 85 years old with acute or convalescent COVID-19. The sample consisted of peripheral blood. The V and J genes are TRBV10-2 and TRBJ1-1; D call uncertain. The CDR3 nucleotides read TGCGCCAGCAAGGAACAGTCAAACACTGAAGCTTTCTTT. This codes for CASKEQSNTEAFF.